This TCR beta chain was sequenced in a study of identical twins. Study-level findings and limits: While abundant cord blood beta clonotypes carried fewer insertions, memory repertoires showed no such pattern. Invariant MAIT and iNKT cells are populations that could partly confound zero-insertion analyses.

With no exceptions, donors were healthy Caucasians. This clonotype occurred a few times. Its antigen remains unidentified. Trimming took off 3 bases at V and 3 bases at J, with 16 bases between the two ends. This CDR3 has 16 amino acids. Germline assignment: CDR1 MNHEY and CDR2 SMNVEV (reference sequence). Template switching introduced a universal primer site, and the cDNA bore unique molecular identifiers. In TCRdb, the 5' RACE reads were re-called with MiXCR into one record per CDR3 protein. The sample yields about 340,000 distinct CDR3 sequences, 7% to 9.5% seen once. The sequencing input was naive T cells sorted from blood. The sequence was obtained from a woman aged 45-60 years in good health. The rearrangement links TRBV27 to TRBJ2-3; no clear D. The CDR3 is CASSFNPRFATDTQYF. CDR3 DNA: TGTGCCAGCAGTTTTAACCCCCGTTTCGCGACAGATACGCAGTATTTT.